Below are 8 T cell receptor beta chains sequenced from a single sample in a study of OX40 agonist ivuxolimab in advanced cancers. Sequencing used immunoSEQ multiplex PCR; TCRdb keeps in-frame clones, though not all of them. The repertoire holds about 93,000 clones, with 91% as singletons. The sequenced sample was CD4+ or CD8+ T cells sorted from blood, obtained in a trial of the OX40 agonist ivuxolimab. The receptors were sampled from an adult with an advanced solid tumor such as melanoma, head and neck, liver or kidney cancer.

The CDR3 here is CASSQASGGRWSGRLVDTQYF. The CDR3 DNA sequence: TGTGCCAGTTCTCAAGCCTCAGGGGGCCGATGGAGCGGGAGGCTAGTAGATACGCAGTATTTT. The J gene is TRBJ2-3, the V gene TRBV19, with D perhaps matching TRBD2 (9 bases). The CDR3 is 21 residues long. Deletions cut 8 bases from V and 5 bases from J, with 38 bases between. In germline, CDR1 is LNHDA, CDR2 SQIVND (reference sequence).

CDR3 DNA: TGCGCCAGCAGCCTCTCTGAAACCCCTGGAAAACTGTTTTTT. Encoded protein: CASSLSETPGKLFF. J is TRBJ1-4 and V is TRBV4-1; the D is unclear. CDR3 length equals 14 residues. The germline gives CDR1 MGHRA, CDR2 YSYEKL. Trimming removed 4 bases from V and 10 bases from J, with 16 bases in between.

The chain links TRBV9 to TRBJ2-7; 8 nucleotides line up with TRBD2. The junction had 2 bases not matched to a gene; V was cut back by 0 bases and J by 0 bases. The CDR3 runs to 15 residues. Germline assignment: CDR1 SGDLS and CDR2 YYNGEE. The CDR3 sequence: CASSVDGRASYEQYF. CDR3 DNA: TGTGCCAGCAGCGTAGACGGGAGGGCCTCCTACGAGCAGTACTTC. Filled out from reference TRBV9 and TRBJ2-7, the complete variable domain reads DSGVTQTPKHLITATGQRVTLRCSPRSGDLSVYWYQQSLDQGLQFLIQYYNGEERAKGNILERFSAQQFPDLHSELNLSSLELGDSALYFCASSVDGRASYEQYFGPGTRLTVT.

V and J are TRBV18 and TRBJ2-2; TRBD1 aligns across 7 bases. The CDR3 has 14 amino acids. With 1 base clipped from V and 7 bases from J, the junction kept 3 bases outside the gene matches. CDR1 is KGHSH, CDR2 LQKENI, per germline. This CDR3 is CASSPRGGGGELFF. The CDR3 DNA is TGTGCCAGCTCACCACGAGGGGGCGGCGGGGAGCTGTTTTTT.

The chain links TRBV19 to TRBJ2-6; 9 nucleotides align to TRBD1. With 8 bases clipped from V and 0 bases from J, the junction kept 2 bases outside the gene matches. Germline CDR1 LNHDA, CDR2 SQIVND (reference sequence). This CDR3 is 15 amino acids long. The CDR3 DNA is TGTGCCAGTTCGACAGGGGGCTCTGGGGCCAACGTCCTGACTTTC. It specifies CASSTGGSGANVLTF.

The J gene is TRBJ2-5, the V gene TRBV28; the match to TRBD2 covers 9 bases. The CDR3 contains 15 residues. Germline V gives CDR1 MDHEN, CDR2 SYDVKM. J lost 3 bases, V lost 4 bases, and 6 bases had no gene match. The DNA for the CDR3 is TGTGCCAGCAGTTCCCCCAGCGGGAGGAAAGAGACCCAGTACTTC. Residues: CASSSPSGRKETQYF. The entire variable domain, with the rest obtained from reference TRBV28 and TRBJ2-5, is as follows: DVKVTQSSRYLVKRTGEKVFLECVQDMDHENMFWYRQDPGLGLRLIYFSYDVKMKEKGDIPEGYSVSREKKERFSLILESASTNQTSMYLCASSSPSGRKETQYFGPGTRLLVL.

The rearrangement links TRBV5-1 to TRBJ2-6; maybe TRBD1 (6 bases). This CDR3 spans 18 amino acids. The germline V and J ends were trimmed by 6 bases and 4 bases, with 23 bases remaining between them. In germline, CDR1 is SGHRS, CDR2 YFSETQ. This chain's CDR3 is CASNLGQAQGYGANVLTF. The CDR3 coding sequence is TGCGCCAGCAACCTGGGACAAGCACAGGGTTACGGGGCCAACGTCCTGACTTTC.

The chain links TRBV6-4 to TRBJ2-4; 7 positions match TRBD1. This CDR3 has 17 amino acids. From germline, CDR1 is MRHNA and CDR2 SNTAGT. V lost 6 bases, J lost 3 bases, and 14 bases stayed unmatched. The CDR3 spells CASSTSGTALGKNIQYF. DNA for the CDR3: TGTGCCAGCAGCACCTCCGGGACAGCCTTGGGCAAAAACATTCAGTACTTC.